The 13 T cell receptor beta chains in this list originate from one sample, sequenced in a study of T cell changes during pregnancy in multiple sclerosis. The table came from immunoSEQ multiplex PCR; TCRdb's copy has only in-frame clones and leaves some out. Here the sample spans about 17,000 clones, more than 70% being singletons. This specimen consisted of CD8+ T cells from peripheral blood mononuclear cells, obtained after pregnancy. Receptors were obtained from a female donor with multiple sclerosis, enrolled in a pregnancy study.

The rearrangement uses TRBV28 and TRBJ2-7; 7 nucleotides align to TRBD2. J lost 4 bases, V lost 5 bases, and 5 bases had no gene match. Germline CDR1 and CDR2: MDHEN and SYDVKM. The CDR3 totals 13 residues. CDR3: CASSRREWYEQYF. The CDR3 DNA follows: TGTGCCAGCAGTAGGCGGGAGTGGTACGAGCAGTACTTC. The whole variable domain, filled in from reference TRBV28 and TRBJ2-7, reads DVKVTQSSRYLVKRTGEKVFLECVQDMDHENMFWYRQDPGLGLRLIYFSYDVKMKEKGDIPEGYSVSREKKERFSLILESASTNQTSMYLCASSRREWYEQYFGPGTRLTVT.

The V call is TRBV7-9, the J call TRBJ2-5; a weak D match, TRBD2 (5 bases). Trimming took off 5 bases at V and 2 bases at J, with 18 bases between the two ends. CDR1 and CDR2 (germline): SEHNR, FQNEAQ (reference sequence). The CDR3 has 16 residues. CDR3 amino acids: CASSPSSGAVQETQYF. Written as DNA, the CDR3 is TGTGCCAGCAGCCCGTCTTCAGGAGCGGTACAAGAGACCCAGTACTTC.

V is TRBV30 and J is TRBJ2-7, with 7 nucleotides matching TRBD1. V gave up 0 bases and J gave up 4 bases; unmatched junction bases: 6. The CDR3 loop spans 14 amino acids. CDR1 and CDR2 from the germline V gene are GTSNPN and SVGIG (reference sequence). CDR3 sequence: CAWSVQGFGYEQYF. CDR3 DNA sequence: TGTGCCTGGAGTGTACAGGGGTTCGGGTACGAGCAGTACTTC.

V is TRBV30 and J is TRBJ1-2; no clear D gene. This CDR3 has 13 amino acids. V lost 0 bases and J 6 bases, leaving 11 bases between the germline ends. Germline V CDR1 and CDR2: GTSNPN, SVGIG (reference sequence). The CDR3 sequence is CAWSVGGFNGYTF. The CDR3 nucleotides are TGTGCCTGGAGTGTTGGAGGTTTTAATGGCTACACCTTC.

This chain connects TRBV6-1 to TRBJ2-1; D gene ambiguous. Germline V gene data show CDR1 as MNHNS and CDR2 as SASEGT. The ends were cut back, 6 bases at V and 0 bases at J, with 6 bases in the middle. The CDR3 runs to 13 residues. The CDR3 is CASSGGSYNEQFF. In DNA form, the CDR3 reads TGTGCCAGCAGCGGCGGCTCCTACAATGAGCAGTTCTTC.

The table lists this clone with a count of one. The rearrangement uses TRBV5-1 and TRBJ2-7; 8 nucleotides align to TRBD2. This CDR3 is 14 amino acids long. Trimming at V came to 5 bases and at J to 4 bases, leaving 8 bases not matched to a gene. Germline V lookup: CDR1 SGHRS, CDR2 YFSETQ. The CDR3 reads CASSSGTRVYEQYF. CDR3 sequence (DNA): TGCGCCAGCAGTTCCGGGACTAGGGTATACGAGCAGTACTTC.

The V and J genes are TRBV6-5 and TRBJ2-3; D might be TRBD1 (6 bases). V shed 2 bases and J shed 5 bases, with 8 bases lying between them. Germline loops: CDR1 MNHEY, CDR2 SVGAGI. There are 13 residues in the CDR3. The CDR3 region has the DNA TGTGCCAGCAGTTACGAGGGACAAGATACGCAGTATTTT. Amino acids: CASSYEGQDTQYF.

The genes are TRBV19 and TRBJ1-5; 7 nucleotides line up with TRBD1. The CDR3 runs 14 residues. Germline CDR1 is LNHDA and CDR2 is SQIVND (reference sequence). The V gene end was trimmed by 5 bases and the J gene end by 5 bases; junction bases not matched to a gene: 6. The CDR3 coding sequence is TGTGCCAGTAGTCCCGGGACAGCGCATCAGCCCCAGCATTTT. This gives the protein CASSPGTAHQPQHF.

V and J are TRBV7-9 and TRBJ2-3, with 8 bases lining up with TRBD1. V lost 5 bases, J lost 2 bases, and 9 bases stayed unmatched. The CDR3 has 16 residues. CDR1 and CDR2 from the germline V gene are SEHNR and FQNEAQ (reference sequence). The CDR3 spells CASSAPGQAITDTQYF. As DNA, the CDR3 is TGTGCCAGCAGCGCCCCGGGACAGGCGATCACAGATACGCAGTATTTT. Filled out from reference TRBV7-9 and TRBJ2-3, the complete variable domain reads DTGVSQNPRHKITKRGQNVTFRCDPISEHNRLYWYRQTLGQGPEFLTYFQNEAQLEKSRLLSDRFSAERPKGSFSTLEIQRTEQGDSAMYLCASSAPGQAITDTQYFGPGTRLTVL.

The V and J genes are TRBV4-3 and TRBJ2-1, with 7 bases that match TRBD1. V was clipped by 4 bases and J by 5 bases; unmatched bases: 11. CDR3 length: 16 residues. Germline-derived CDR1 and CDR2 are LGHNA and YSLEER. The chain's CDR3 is CASSPSWQGVNNEQFF. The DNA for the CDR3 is TGCGCCAGCAGCCCTTCTTGGCAGGGGGTCAACAATGAGCAGTTCTTC.

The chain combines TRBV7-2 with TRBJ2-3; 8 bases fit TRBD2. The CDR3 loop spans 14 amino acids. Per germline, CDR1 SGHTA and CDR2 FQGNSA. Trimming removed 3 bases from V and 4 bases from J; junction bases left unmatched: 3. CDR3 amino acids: CASSFLGLADTQYF. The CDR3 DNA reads TGTGCCAGCAGCTTCCTGGGACTAGCAGATACGCAGTATTTT.

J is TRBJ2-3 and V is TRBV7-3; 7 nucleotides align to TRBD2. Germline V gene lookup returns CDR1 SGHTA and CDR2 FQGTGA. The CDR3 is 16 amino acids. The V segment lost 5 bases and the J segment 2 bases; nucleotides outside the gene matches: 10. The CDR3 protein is CASSRGASGYTDTQYF. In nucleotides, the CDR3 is TGTGCCAGCAGCCGCGGGGCTAGCGGTTACACAGATACGCAGTATTTT.

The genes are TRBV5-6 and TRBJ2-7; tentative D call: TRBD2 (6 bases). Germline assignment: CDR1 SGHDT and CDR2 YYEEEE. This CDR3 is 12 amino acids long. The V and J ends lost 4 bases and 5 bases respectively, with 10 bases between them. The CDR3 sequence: CASSGRRHEQYF. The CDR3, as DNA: TGTGCCAGCAGCGGGAGGCGCCACGAGCAGTACTTC.